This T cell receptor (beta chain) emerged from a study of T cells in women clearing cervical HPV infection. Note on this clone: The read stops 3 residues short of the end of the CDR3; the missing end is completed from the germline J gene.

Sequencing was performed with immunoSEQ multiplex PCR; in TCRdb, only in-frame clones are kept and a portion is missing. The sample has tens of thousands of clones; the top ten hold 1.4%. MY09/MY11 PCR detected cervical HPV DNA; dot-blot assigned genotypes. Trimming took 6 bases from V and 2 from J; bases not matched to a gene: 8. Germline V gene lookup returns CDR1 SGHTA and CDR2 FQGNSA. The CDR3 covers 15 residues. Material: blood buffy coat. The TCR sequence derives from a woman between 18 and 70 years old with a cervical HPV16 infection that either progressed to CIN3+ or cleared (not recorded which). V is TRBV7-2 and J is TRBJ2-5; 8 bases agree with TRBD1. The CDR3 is CASRATGTGQETQYF. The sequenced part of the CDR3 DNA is TGTGCCAGCAGAGCTACCGGGACAGGTCAAGAGACC.